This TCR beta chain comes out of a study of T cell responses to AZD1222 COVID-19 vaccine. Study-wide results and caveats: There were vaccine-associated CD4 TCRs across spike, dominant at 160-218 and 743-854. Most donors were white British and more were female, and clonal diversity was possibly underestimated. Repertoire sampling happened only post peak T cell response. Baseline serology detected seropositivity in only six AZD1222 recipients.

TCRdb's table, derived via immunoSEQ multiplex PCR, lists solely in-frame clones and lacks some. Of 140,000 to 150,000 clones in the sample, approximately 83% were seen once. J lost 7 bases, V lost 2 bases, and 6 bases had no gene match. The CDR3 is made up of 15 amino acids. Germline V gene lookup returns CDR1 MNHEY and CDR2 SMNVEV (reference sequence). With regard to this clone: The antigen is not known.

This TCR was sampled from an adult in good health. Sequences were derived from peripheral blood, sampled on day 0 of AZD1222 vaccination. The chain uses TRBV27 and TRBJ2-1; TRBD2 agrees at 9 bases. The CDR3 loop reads CASSLNLAGSNEQFF. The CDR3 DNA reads TGTGCCAGCAGTTTAAACCTAGCGGGGAGTAATGAGCAGTTCTTC.